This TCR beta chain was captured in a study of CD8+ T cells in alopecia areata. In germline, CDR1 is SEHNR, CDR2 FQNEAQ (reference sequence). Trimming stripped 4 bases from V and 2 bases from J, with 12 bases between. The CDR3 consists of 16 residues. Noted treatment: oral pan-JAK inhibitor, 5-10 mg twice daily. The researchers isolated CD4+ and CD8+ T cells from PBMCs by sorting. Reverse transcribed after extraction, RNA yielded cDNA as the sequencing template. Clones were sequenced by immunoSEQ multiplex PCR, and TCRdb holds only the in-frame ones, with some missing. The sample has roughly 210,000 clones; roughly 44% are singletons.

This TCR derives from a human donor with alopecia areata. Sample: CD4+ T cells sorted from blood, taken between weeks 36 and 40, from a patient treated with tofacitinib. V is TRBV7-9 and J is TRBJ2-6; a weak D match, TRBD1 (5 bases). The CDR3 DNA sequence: TGTGCCAGCAGCTCCCCCCAGGGTACTGGGGCCAACGTCCTGACTTTC. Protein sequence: CASSSPQGTGANVLTF.